The sequence of this T cell receptor beta chain was determined in a study of OX40 agonist ivuxolimab in advanced cancers. On the study more broadly: Hepatocellular carcinoma, melanoma, renal cell or head and neck cancer was diagnosed in the dose-escalation patients.

Sequencing used immunoSEQ multiplex PCR; TCRdb keeps in-frame clones, though not all of them. The sample includes tens of thousands of clones, about 88% seen only once; the top ten take over 4%. Study-level points and caveats: CD4+ and CD8+ blood T cells expanded clonally by week 6 at 0.1 to 3.0 mg/kg. Compared with CD4+, CD8+ T cells on average had more expanded clones.

The timepoints at which blood was sampled were baseline, cycle 4 day 1, and cycle 7 day 1. About this clone itself: Its antigen is unidentified.

Trimming at V came to 4 bases and at J to 0 bases, leaving 6 bases not matched to a gene. CDR1 and CDR2 (germline): SGHNT, YYREEE (reference sequence). This CDR3 comprises 15 residues. This receptor was taken from an adult with an advanced solid tumor such as melanoma, head and neck, liver or kidney cancer. This material consisted of CD4+ or CD8+ T cells sorted from blood, taken in a trial of the OX40 agonist ivuxolimab. The chain uses TRBV5-4 and TRBJ2-7; TRBD2 agrees at 8 bases. CDR3 in DNA: TGTGCCAGCAGCCAGGGTAGCGGGATCTCCTACGAGCAGTACTTC. Translation: CASSQGSGISYEQYF.